This T cell receptor (beta chain) was retrieved from a study of blood T cell repertoires in COVID-19. Libraries were prepared by immunoSEQ multiplex PCR; TCRdb keeps only in-frame clonotypes and omits some of them. Of around 70,000 clones in the sample, around 82% were seen once. Trimming left V 5 bases short and J 2 bases short, with 9 bases between. The CDR3 length is 13 residues. The chain recombines TRBV12-3 or TRBV12-4 with TRBJ1-2, with unresolved D. What was sequenced was peripheral blood. This TCR was sampled from a man between 60 and 70 years old with acute or convalescent COVID-19. CDR3 in DNA: TGTGCCAGCAGTACTGACGGGAACTATGGCTACACCTTC. It translates to CASSTDGNYGYTF.